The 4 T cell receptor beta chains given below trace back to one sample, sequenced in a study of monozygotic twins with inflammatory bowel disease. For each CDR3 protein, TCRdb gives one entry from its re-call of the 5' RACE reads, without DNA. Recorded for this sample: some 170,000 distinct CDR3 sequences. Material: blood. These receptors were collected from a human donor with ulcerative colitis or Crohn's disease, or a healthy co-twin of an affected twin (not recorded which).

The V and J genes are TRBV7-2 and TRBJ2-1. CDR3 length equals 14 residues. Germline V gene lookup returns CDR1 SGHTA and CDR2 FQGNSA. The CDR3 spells CASSLVYSYNEQFF.

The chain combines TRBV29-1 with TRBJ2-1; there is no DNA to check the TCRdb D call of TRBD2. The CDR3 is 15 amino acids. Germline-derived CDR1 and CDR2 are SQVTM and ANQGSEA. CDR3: CSVEGTGLNYNEQFF.

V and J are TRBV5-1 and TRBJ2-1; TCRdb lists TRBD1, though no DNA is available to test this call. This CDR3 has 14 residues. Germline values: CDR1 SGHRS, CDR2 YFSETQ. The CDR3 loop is CASSLWTGDNEQFF.

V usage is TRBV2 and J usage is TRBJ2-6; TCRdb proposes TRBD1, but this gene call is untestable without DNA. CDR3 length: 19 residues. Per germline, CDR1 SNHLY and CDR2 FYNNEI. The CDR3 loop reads CASSDTWGQGEGGANVLTF.